This TCR beta chain was identified during a study of neurological immune-mediated disorders. In the case of this clonotype: Germline is not matched at one junction end, which may reflect a read error.

CDR1 is LNHDA and CDR2 is SQIVND in the germline V gene (reference sequence). This CDR3 has 15 residues. Specified time point: technical triplicate 3. TCRdb reanalysed the 5' RACE reads using MiXCR and keeps one entry per CDR3 protein. The table has some 30,000 distinct CDR3 sequences, 15% to 20% seen once. The sequence was collected from a female donor with HTLV-1-associated myelopathy (HAM/TSP). This chain joins TRBV19 and TRBJ2-5, with TRBD1 identical over 10 bases. Sequencing was performed on CD4+ T cells from blood. The CDR3 reads CASNVRQGAGETHYF. The CDR3 DNA sequence: TGTGCCAGTAACGTAAGACAGGGGGCTGGGGAGACCCATTACTTC.